The rows below give T cell receptor beta chains drawn from one sample of a study of cytomegalovirus exposure and HLA in healthy donors. Produced via immunoSEQ multiplex PCR; TCRdb's table is partial and in-frame only. The repertoire includes around 230,000 clones, about 90% of them detected once, and around 1.2% sits in the top ten. Sequencing was performed on PBMCs. The receptors were sampled from a woman in her twenties or thirties in good health and CMV-seropositive. Both conserved end residues are part of each CDR3. D genes are given only for firm matches. The listing skips clone size in some rows; elsewhere it reads once, few, many or a size class.

j_call d_call v_call clone_size cdr3_nt cdr3_aa
TRBJ2-7 NA TRBV12-5 NA TGTGCTAGTGGTTTGGCATCTAGCTACGAGCAGTACTTC CASGLASSYEQYF
TRBJ2-7 TRBD1 TRBV5-1 once TGCGCCAGCAGCTTGGCTCCGACAGGGGGAGAATACGAGCAGTACTTC CASSLAPTGGEYEQYF
TRBJ2-7 TRBD2 TRBV11-3 NA TGTGCCAGCAGCCCTGGGACTAGCGGGGCCTACGAGCAGTACTTC CASSPGTSGAYEQYF
TRBJ1-1 TRBD1 TRBV5-1 NA TGCGCCAGCAGCCACGGGACAGGGGGCACTGAAGCTTTCTTT CASSHGTGGTEAFF
TRBJ2-7 NA TRBV10-3 NA TGTGCCATCAGTGATCAGGACTCCTACGAGCAGTACTTC CAISDQDSYEQYF
TRBJ2-2 TRBD2 TRBV9 NA TGTGCCAGCAGCCCCCTGGGGACTAGAAGGACCGGGGAGCTGTTTTTT CASSPLGTRRTGELFF
TRBJ1-1 NA TRBV2 NA TGTGCCAGAGGAGGCACTGAAGCTTTCTTT CARGGTEAFF
TRBJ2-3 TRBD2 TRBV18 NA TGTGCCAGCTCACCACCTAGCGGGAGGGGAGATACGCAGTATTTT CASSPPSGRGDTQYF
TRBJ2-3 NA TRBV28 NA TGTGCCAGCAGTTTGATCACCGCTAGGGGTTCGACTAGCACAGATACGCAGTATTTT CASSLITARGSTSTDTQYF
TRBJ1-1 NA TRBV27 once TGTGCCAGCAGCCGGACAGTTGGGCGTTCTGAAGCTTTCTTT CASSRTVGRSEAFF
TRBJ2-7 TRBD1 TRBV19 NA TGTGCCAGTAGACCGGGACAGGGAGTCGGCGAGCAGTACTTC CASRPGQGVGEQYF
TRBJ2-7 NA TRBV23-1 NA TGCGCCAGCAGTCAATGCTATGGCCCCAGCGGGCCCAGCTCCTACGAGCAGTACTTC CASSQCYGPSGPSSYEQYF
TRBJ1-2 TRBD1 TRBV2 NA TGTGCCAGCAGGCAGGGTGGAAGGGGGCATGGCTACACCTTC CASRQGGRGHGYTF
TRBJ2-1 TRBD1 TRBV7-7 NA TGTGCCAGCAGCACTCGACAGGGGGACGGAGAGCAGTTCTTC CASSTRQGDGEQFF
TRBJ2-7 TRBD1 TRBV11-3 NA TGTGCCAGCAGCCCCCGGGACAGGGCCTACGAGCAGTACTTC CASSPRDRAYEQYF
TRBJ2-5 NA TRBV20-1 NA TGCAGTGCTGGGCGAGAGACCCAGTACTTC CSAGRETQYF
TRBJ1-4 NA TRBV5-4 NA TGTGCCAGCAGTTCGATAGCGGGCGGAGAAGAAAAACTGTTTTTT CASSSIAGGEEKLFF
TRBJ2-3 NA TRBV4-1 NA TGCGCCAGCAGCCAAGTTGGCAGCGGTCCCACAGATACGCAGTATTTT CASSQVGSGPTDTQYF
TRBJ1-4 NA TRBV6-5 NA TGTGCCAGCAGTTACGGAGCCCTCACCCTTAATGAAAAACTGTTTTTT CASSYGALTLNEKLFF
TRBJ1-4 NA TRBV5-1 NA TGCGCCAGCAGCTTGTACGGGGAGAGGCCTAATGAAAAACTGTTTTTT CASSLYGERPNEKLFF
TRBJ2-7 TRBD1 TRBV27 NA TGTGCCAGCAGTTTAGTAGGGGACAGGGGTTACGAGCAGTACTTC CASSLVGDRGYEQYF
TRBJ2-2 TRBD1 TRBV6-6 NA TGTGCCAGCAGTTGGACAGGGAGTACCGGGGAGCTGTTTTTT CASSWTGSTGELFF
TRBJ1-4 TRBD1 TRBV11-3 NA TGTGCCAGCAGCTTCCAGGGGGTAGAAAAACTGTTTTTT CASSFQGVEKLFF
TRBJ2-1 NA TRBV28 NA TGTGCCAGCAGTTTGGGGCGGGGGCGAAACAATGAGCAGTTCTTC CASSLGRGRNNEQFF
TRBJ2-5 TRBD2 TRBV11-3 NA TGTGCCAGCAGCTTAGAACCGGGAGGGCCCTTAGAGACCCAGTACTTC CASSLEPGGPLETQYF
TRBJ2-5 TRBD2 TRBV11-1 NA TGTGCCAGCAGCTTAGCGAGTGTCATCCTAGCGGAAGGGGAAGAGACCCAGTACTTC CASSLASVILAEGEETQYF
TRBJ1-3 TRBD1 TRBV30 NA TGTGCCTGGAGAATACAGGGGGCTGGAAACACCATATATTTT CAWRIQGAGNTIYF
TRBJ2-3 TRBD2 TRBV6-4 NA TGTGCCAGCGCACCGGGACTAGCGGGAGGAGGGGGGGGAGATACGCAGTATTTT CASAPGLAGGGGGDTQYF
TRBJ2-3 NA TRBV5-1 NA TGCGCCAGCAGCTTGTTCCTTGCAGGGGATACGCAGTATTTT CASSLFLAGDTQYF
TRBJ1-2 NA TRBV6-1 NA TGTGCCAGCAGTGAACCCCCCGACAGAATCTATGGCTACACCTTC CASSEPPDRIYGYTF
TRBJ2-2 TRBD1 TRBV5-1 once TGCGCCAGCAGCTTTAACCAGGGGGCGACCGGGGAGCTGTTTTTT CASSFNQGATGELFF
TRBJ2-3 NA TRBV4-1 once TGCGCCAGCAGCCAAGATGGGCTAAGCACAGATACGCAGTATTTT CASSQDGLSTDTQYF
TRBJ1-3 NA TRBV5-1 NA TGCGCCAGCAGCTTGGGTAACAGGGCCTCTGGAAACACCATATATTTT CASSLGNRASGNTIYF
TRBJ1-1 NA TRBV30 NA TGTGCCTGGGTCACTGGGGGGTCATCTGAAGCTTTCTTT CAWVTGGSSEAFF
TRBJ1-5 NA TRBV2 NA TGTGCCAGCGAGGGGGACATTCGAAATCAGCCCCAGCATTTT CASEGDIRNQPQHF
TRBJ2-7 NA TRBV5-4 NA TGTGCCAGCAGCTTGACAGCCTCCTACGAGCAGTACTTC CASSLTASYEQYF
TRBJ1-1 NA TRBV4-2 NA TGTGCCAGCAGCCAAGATTTAGAGAACACTGAAGCTTTCTTT CASSQDLENTEAFF
TRBJ1-1 NA TRBV30 once TGTGCCTGGAGTGCCGACCCGGGACAAGGTGCGGACGAAGCTTTCTTT CAWSADPGQGADEAFF
TRBJ1-2 TRBD1 TRBV9 few TGTGCCAGCAGCCCGGGGACAGGGAACTATGGCTACACCTTC CASSPGTGNYGYTF
TRBJ1-1 NA TRBV28 once TGTGCCAGCTCTCTAGGCGGGACGGACCACACTGAAGCTTTCTTT CASSLGGTDHTEAFF
TRBJ1-1 NA TRBV4-2 NA TGTGCCAGCAGCCATGAGCGGGAATACGCTGAAGCTTTCTTT CASSHEREYAEAFF
TRBJ1-1 TRBD1 TRBV5-1 once TGCGCCAGCAGCTCCCCCGGGACAGAAGAAGCTTTCTTT CASSSPGTEEAFF
TRBJ2-7 NA TRBV9 NA TGTGCCAGCAGCGTAGGAAGCGGCTCCTACGAGCAGTACTTC CASSVGSGSYEQYF
TRBJ2-3 TRBD1 TRBV11-3 NA TGTGCCAGCAGGAGTACCGGCGGGACAGGGGGAAATACGCAGTATTTT CASRSTGGTGGNTQYF
TRBJ2-3 TRBD2 TRBV4-2 NA TGTGCCAGCAGCCAAGGAGCGGGAGGTCCCCCTGCGCAGTATTTT CASSQGAGGPPAQYF
TRBJ2-3 NA TRBV5-1 once TGCGCCAGCAGCTTGGTCGGGAGCACAGATACGCAGTATTTT CASSLVGSTDTQYF
TRBJ2-1 TRBD2 TRBV25-1 once TGTGCCAGCAGTATAATTAAGAGCGGGAGTTACAATGAGCAGTTCTTC CASSIIKSGSYNEQFF
TRBJ2-7 NA TRBV6-5 NA TGTGCCAGCAGTTACTCAGGGGAAAATTACGAGCAGTACTTC CASSYSGENYEQYF
TRBJ1-1 NA TRBV27 NA TGTGCCAGCAGTGTCCGACCAGGGCTTTCGAACACTGAAGCTTTCTTT CASSVRPGLSNTEAFF
TRBJ1-1 NA TRBV5-1 NA TGCGCCAGCAGCCCCCCGGGGGGAAAGTCCACTGAAGCTTTCTTT CASSPPGGKSTEAFF